This T cell receptor beta chain comes out of a study of T cell responses to AZD1222 COVID-19 vaccine. Study outcomes and limitations: CD4 TCRs covered the whole spike, strongest at regions 160-218 and 743-854. The reported proportion of spike-specific TCRs targeting unmutated variant regions was nearly half.

The length of the CDR3 is 15 residues. In germline, CDR1 is SGHAT, CDR2 FQNNGV. V was cut by 0 bases and J by 6 bases, with 12 bases left in between. A note on this clone: Antigen: not known.

Using immunoSEQ multiplex PCR, the repertoire was profiled, and TCRdb retains in-frame clones only, with some absent. The sample has 95,000 to 150,000 clones; roughly 82% are singletons. The sequenced sample was peripheral blood, obtained 28 days after the second AZD1222 dose. The TCR was taken from an adult who received the AZD1222 COVID-19 vaccine. V gene TRBV11-2 combines with J gene TRBJ2-1; D is ambiguous. CDR3 in amino acids: CASSLERLVGNEQFF. In DNA form, the CDR3 reads TGTGCCAGCAGCTTAGAAAGGCTCGTCGGCAATGAGCAGTTCTTC.